This T cell receptor (beta chain) was sequenced in a study of CD8 T cells in Susac syndrome. The CDR3 has 15 residues. V was cut by 7 bases and J by 5 bases, with 23 bases left in between. Germline V CDR1 and CDR2: GTSNPN, SVGIG (reference sequence). When the RNA was reverse transcribed, random hexamers were used with an input of about 0.5 to 1 ug. Coverage of TCR beta CDR3 amplification by immunoSEQ multiplex PCR extended to 54 Vbeta and 13 Jbeta. One entry per CDR3 protein results from TCRdb running MiXCR on the immunoSEQ multiplex PCR reads. The data show some 150,000 distinct CDR3 sequences, 94% seen once.

Sequenced: CD8+ T cells from PBMCs. The receptor was derived from a human donor in good health. This chain connects TRBV30 to TRBJ2-5; maybe TRBD2 (6 bases). The CDR3 here is CASSIRGASGETQYF. As DNA, the CDR3 is TGTGCCTCATCCATACGCGGGGCCTCGGGGGAGACCCAGTACTTC.